This T cell receptor beta chain comes out of a study of control samples from healthy donors and cancer patients. This clone was seen only once. TCRdb keeps only in-frame clones here, not all; method: immunoSEQ multiplex PCR. The data contain roughly 47,000 clones, around 87% of them seen just once; the ten biggest clones take up roughly a tenth. Trimming took 0 bases from V and 2 from J, leaving 13 bases between them. The germline CDR1 and CDR2 sequences are MNHEY and SVGAGI. The CDR3 is made up of 16 amino acids. The chain joins TRBV6-5 to TRBJ1-2, with D perhaps TRBD1 (5 bases). Sequencing was carried out using PBMCs. The source is a woman aged 55-70 years with lung cancer. The CDR3 region has the DNA TGTGCCAGCAGTTACTCGACGACAGACGAGAACTATGGCTACACCTTC. Translating it yields CASSYSTTDENYGYTF.